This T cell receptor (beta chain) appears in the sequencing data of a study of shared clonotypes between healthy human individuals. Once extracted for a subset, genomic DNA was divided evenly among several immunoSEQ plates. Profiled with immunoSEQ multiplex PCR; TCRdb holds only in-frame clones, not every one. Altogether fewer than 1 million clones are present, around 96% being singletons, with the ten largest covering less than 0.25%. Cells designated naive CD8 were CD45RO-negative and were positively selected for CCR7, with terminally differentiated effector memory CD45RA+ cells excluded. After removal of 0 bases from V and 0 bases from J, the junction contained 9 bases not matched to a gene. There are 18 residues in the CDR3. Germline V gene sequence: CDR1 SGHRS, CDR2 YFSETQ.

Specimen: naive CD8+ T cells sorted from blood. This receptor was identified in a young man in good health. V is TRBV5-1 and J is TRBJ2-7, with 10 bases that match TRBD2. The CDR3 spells CASSLEASGRHLSYEQYF. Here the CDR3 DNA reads TGCGCCAGCAGCTTGGAGGCTAGCGGGAGACACCTCTCCTACGAGCAGTACTTC.